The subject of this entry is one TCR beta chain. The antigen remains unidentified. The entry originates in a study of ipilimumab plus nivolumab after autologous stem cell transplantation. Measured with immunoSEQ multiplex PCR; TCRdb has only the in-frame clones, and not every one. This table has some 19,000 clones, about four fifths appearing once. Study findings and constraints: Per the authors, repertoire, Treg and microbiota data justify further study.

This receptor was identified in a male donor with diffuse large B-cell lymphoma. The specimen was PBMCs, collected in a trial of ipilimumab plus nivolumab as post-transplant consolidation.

CDR3: CASSPGVGTDTQYF. CDR3 coding DNA: TGCGCCAGCAGCCCGGGGGTGGGGACAGATACGCAGTATTTT. This rearrangement joins TRBV5-1 to TRBJ2-3; D possibly corresponds to TRBD2 (6 bases). The germline CDR1 and CDR2 sequences are SGHRS and YFSETQ. The CDR3 has 14 residues. With 4 bases removed from V and 3 bases from J, the gap between germline ends came to 12 bases.